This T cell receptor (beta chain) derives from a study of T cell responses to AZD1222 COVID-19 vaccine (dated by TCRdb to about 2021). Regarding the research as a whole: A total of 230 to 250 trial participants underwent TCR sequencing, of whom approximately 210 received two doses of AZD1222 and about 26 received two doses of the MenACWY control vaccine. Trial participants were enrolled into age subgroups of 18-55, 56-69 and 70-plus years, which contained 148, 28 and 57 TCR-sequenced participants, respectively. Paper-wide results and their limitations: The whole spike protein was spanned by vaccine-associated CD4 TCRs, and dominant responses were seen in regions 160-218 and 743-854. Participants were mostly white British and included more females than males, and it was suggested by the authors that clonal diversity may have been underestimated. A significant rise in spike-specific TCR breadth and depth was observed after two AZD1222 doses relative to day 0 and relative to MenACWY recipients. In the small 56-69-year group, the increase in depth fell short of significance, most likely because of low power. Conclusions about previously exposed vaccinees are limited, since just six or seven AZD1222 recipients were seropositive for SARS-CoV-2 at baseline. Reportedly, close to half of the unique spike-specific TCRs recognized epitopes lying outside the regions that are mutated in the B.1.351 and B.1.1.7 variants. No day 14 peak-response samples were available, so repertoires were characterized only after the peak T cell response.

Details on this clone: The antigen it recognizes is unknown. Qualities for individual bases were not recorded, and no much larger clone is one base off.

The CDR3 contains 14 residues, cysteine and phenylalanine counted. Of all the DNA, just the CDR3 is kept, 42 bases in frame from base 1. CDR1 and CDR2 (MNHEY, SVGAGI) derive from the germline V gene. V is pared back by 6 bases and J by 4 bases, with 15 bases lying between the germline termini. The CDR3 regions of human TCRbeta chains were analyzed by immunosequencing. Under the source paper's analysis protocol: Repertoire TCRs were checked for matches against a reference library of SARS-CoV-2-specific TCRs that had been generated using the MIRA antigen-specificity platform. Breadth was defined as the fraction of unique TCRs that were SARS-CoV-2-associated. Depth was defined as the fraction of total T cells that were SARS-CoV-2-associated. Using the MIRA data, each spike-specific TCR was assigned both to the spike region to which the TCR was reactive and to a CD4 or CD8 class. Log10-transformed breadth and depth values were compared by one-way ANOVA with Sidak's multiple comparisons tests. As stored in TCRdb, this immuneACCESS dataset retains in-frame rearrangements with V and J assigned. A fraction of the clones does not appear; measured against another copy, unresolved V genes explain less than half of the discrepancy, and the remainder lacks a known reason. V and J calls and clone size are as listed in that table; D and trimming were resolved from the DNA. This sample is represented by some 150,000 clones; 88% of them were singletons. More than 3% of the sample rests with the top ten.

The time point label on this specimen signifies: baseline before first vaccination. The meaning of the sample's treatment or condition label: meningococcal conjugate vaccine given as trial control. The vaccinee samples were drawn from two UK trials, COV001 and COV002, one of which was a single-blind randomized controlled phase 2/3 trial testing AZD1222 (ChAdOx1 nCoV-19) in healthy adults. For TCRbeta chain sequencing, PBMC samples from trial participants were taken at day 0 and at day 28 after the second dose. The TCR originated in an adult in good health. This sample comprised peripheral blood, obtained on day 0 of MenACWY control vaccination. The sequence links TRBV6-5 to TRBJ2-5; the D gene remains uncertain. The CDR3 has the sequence CASSSGRARETQYF. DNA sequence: TGTGCCAGCAGCTCCGGTAGGGCAAGAGAGACCCAGTACTTC.